This T cell receptor (beta chain) was captured in a study of blood T cell repertoires in COVID-19. On the study more broadly: Sources were T cells, B-cell-depleted T cells, or PBMCs; the material itself was cDNA or gDNA.

In the original workflow: Amplification of reference gene primers was used by the study to estimate nucleated cell counts. Here immunoSEQ multiplex PCR was the method, and the copy in TCRdb shows in-frame clones only, minus some. That table supplies the V and J calls and clone size; D and trimming were determined from the DNA. Of around 76,000 clones in the sample, more than 70% were seen once. Seattle enrolled patients during active infection and tracked them longitudinally. Specimen: peripheral blood. This TCR was sampled from a man between 45 and 60 years old with COVID-19, enrolled during active disease.

The CDR3 coding sequence is TGCGCCAGCAACCCAGGGGGCGGTTATGGCTACACCTTC. This translates into CASNPGGGYGYTF. The V and J genes are TRBV5-1 and TRBJ1-2; 8 bases line up with TRBD1. With 6 bases clipped from V and 5 bases from J, the junction kept 6 bases outside the gene matches. CDR1 and CDR2 (germline): SGHRS, YFSETQ. The CDR3 has 13 amino acids.